This T cell receptor beta chain is from a study of blood T cell repertoires in COVID-19. Study background: COVID-19 samples collected from the United States, Italy and Spain covered acute and convalescent phases.

TCRdb's copy holds only in-frame clones and misses some; the assay was immunoSEQ multiplex PCR. The sample lists around 97,000 clones, about 85% occurring once. The sample taken for sequencing was peripheral blood. The receptor was derived from a man aged 45-65 years in a cohort sampled during active COVID-19.

CDR3 nucleotides: TGTGCCAGCAGCCCAGCGGGCGGAACCACAGATACGCAGTATTTT. This translates into CASSPAGGTTDTQYF. The V gene is TRBV7-3, the J gene TRBJ2-3, with D possibly matching TRBD2 (6 bases). Trimming took 5 bases from V and 2 from J, leaving 14 bases between them. Germline assignment: CDR1 SGHTA and CDR2 FQGTGA. This CDR3 is built from 15 residues.